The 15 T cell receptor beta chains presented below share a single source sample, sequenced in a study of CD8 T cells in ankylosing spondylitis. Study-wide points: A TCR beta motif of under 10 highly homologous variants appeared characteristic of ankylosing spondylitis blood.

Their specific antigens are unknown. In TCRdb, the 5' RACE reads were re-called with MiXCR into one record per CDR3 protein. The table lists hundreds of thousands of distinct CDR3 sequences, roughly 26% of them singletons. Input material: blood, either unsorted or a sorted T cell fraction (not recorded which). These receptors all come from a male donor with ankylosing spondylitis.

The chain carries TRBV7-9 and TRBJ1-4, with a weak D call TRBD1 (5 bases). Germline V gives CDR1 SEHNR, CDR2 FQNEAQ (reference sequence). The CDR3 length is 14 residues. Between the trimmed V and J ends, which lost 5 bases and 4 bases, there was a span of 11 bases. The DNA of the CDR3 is TGTGCCAGCAGCCGGGGGGGAGGTAATGAAAAACTGTTTTTT. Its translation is CASSRGGGNEKLFF.

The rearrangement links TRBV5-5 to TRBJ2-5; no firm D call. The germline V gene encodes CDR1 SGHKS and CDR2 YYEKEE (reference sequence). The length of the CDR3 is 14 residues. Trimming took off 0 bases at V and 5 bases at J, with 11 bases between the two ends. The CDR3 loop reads CASSLGPNSETQYF. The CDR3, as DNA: TGTGCCAGCAGCTTGGGCCCAAATAGCGAGACCCAGTACTTC.

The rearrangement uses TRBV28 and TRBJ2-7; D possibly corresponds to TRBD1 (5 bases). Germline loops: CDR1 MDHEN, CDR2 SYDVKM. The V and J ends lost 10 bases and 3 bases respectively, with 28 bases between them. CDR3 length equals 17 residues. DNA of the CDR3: TGTGCCACCCTATCAAATACGCCGGTAGGACACAGCTACGAGCAGTACGTC. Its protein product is CATLSNTPVGHSYEQYV.

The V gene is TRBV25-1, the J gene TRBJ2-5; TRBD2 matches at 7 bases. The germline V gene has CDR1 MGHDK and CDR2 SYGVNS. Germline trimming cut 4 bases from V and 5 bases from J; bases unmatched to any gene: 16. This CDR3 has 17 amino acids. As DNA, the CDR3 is TGTGCCAGCAGTGCCGCCTTCCCCCGGAGGGGAGGGGAGACCCAGTACTTC. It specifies CASSAAFPRRGGETQYF. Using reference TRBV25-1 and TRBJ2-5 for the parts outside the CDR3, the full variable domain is EADIYQTPRYLVIGTGKKITLECSQTMGHDKMYWYQQDPGMELHLIHYSYGVNSTEKGDLSSESTVSRIRTEHFPLTLESARPSHTSQYLCASSAAFPRRGGETQYFGPGTRLLVL.

CDR3 loop: CASSQDSMRYGYTF. CDR3 DNA: TGTGCCAGCAGCCAAGATTCTATGAGGTATGGCTACACCTTC. This chain connects TRBV4-2 to TRBJ1-2; D is unclear. V shed 0 bases and J shed 5 bases, with 10 bases lying between them. CDR1 and CDR2 from the germline V gene are LGHNA and YNFKEQ. The CDR3 is 14 amino acids.

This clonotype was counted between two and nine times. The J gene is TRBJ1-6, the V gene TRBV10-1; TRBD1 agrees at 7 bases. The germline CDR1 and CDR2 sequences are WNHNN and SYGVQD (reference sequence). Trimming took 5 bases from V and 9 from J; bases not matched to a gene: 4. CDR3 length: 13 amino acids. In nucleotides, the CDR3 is TGCGCCAGCAGTAGGACAGGCGGTTCACCCCTCCACTTT. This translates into CASSRTGGSPLHF.

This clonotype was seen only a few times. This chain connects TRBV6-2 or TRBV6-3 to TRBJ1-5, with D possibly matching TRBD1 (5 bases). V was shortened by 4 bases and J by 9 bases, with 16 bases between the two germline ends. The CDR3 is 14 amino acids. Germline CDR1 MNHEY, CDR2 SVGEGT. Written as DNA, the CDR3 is TGTGCCAGCAGTTCTCAGGGCACCTTCGGGCCCCAGCATTTT. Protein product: CASSSQGTFGPQHF.

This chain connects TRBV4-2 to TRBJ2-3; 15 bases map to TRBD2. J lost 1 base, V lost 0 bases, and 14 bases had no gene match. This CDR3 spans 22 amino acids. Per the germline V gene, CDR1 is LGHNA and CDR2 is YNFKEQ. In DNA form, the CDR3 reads TGTGCCAGCAGCCAAGACGCGCGACGACAAGGACTAGCGGGAGGGCGCACAGATACGCAGTATTTT. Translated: CASSQDARRQGLAGGRTDTQYF.

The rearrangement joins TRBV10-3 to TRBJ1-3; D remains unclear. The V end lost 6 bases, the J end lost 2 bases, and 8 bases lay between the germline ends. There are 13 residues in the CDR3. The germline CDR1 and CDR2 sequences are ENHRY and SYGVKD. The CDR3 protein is CAISPDTGNTIYF. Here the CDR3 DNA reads TGTGCCATCAGCCCCGACACTGGAAACACCATATATTTT.

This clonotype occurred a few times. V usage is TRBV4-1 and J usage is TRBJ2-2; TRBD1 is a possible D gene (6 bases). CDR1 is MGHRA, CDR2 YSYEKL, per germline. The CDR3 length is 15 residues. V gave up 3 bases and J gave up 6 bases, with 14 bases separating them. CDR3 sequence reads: CASSHAGAIPGELFF. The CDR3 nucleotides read TGCGCCAGCAGCCATGCAGGGGCCATCCCCGGGGAGCTGTTTTTT.

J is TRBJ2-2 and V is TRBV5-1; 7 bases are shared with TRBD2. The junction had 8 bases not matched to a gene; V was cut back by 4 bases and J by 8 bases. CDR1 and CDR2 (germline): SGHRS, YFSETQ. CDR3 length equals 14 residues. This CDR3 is CASSPQLASGELFF. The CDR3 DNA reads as TGCGCCAGCAGCCCGCAACTAGCGTCAGGGGAGCTGTTTTTT. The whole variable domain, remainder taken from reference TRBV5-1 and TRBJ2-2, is KAGVTQTPRYLIKTRGQQVTLSCSPISGHRSVSWYQQTPGQGLQFLFEYFSETQRNKGNFPGRFSGRQFSNSRSEMNVSTLELGDSALYLCASSPQLASGELFFGEGSRLTVL.

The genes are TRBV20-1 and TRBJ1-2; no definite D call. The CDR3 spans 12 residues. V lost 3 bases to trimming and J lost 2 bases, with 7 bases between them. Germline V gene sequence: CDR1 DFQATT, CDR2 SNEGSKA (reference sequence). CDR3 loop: CSARYQNYGYTF. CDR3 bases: TGCAGTGCTAGGTACCAGAACTATGGCTACACCTTC.

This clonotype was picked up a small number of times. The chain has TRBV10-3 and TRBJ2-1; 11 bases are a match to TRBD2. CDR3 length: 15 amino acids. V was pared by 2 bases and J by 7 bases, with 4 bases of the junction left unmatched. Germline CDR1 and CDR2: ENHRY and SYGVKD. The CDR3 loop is CAISEPASGRNEQFF. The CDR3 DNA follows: TGTGCCATCAGTGAGCCGGCTAGCGGGAGGAATGAGCAGTTCTTC.

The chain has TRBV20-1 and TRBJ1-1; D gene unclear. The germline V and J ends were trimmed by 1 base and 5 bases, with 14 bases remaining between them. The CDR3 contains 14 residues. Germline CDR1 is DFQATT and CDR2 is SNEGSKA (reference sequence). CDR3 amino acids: CSARAPVELTEAFF. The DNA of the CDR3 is TGCAGTGCTAGAGCCCCAGTGGAGTTGACTGAAGCTTTCTTT.

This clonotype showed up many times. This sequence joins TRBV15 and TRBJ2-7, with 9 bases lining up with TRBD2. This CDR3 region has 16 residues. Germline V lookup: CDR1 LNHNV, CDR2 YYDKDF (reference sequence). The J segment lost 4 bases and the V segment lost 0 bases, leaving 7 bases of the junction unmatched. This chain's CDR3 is CATSREASSGVYEQYF. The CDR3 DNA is TGTGCCACCAGCAGAGAGGCGTCTAGCGGGGTTTACGAGCAGTACTTC. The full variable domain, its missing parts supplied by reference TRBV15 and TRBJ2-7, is DAMVIQNPRYQVTQFGKPVTLSCSQTLNHNVMYWYQQKSSQAPKLLFHYYDKDFNNEADTPDNFQSRRPNTSFCFLDIRSPGLGDTAMYLCATSREASSGVYEQYFGPGTRLTVT.